The TCR beta chain described here comes from a study of metastatic and nonmetastatic thyroid tumors. MiXCR was used by TCRdb to re-call the PCR reads. The sample has nearly 15,000 clones; under 25% are singletons. None of the patients had undergone any treatment ahead of thyroid surgery. Germline V gives CDR1 MGHRA, CDR2 YSYEKL. Germline trimming cut 4 bases from V and 7 bases from J; bases unmatched to any gene: 13. The CDR3 sequence is 17 residues long. The sample holds many counts of this clone. The rearrangement uses TRBV4-1 and TRBJ2-3, with 11 positions matching TRBD1. Material for sequencing was blood. This TCR derives from a female donor with papillary thyroid cancer or a benign thyroid nodule (not recorded which). Some clones in this sample may be carry-over from other donors' samples. The CDR3 nucleotides read TGCGCCAGCAGCCGTACAGTCGGGACAGGGGGTCTCAATACGCAGTATTTT. This encodes CASSRTVGTGGLNTQYF.